This TCR beta chain derives from a study of T cells in Graves' hyperthyroidism and ophthalmopathy. Background on the study: Peripheral blood was taken when the disease was first diagnosed, before any treatment began.

Researchers amplified the TCR beta CDR3 regions from RNA transcripts. When the TCR CDR3 underwent first-round RT-PCR, the HTBI primer set was used. TCRdb reprocessed the multiplex PCR reads with MiXCR, giving one entry per CDR3 protein. The data contain approximately 610,000 distinct CDR3 sequences, 16% of them singletons. Notes on this clonotype: Its target is unknown.

A lack of ophthalmopathy progression within 18 months defined stable Graves' hyperthyroidism. Isolation of PBMCs was performed on approximately 10 ml fresh peripheral blood. The CDR3 runs 15 residues. Germline assignment: CDR1 SGHRS and CDR2 YFSETQ. After removal of 5 bases from V and 10 bases from J, the junction contained 12 bases not matched to a gene. General study results and limits: For ophthalmopathy, model prediction preceded onset by a median about 6 months.

This chain connects TRBV5-1 to TRBJ1-4; 9 nucleotides align to TRBD1. The source of this sequence is a woman aged 18-29 years with Graves' hyperthyroidism. The specimen was blood. CDR3 DNA sequence: TGCGCCAGCAGAGAGAGGGACAGGGTAGGAGGAAAACTGTTTTTT. Protein sequence: CASRERDRVGGKLFF.